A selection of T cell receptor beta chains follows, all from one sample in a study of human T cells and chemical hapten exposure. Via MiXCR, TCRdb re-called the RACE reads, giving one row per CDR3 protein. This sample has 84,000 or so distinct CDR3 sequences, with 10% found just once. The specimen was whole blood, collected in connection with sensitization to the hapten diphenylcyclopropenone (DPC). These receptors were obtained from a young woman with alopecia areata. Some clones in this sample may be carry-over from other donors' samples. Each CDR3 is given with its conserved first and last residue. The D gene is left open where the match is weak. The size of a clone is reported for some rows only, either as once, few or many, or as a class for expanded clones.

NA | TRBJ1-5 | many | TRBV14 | CASSQGGKQPQHF | TGTGCCAGCAGCCAAGGAGGCAAGCAGCCCCAGCATTTT
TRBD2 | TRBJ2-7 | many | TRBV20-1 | CSASGGRAENEQYF | TGCAGTGCTAGCGGCGGGAGGGCCGAAAACGAGCAGTACTTC
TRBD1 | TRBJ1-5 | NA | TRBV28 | CASRYPGTGNQPQHF | TGTGCCAGCAGGTACCCTGGGACAGGCAATCAGCCCCAGCATTTT
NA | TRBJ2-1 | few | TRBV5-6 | CASSFFMASSYNEQFF | TGTGCCAGCAGCTTCTTCATGGCGAGCTCCTACAATGAGCAGTTCTTC
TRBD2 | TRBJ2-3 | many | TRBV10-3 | CAIRSRLAATDTQYF | TGTGCCATCAGAAGCCGACTAGCCGCCACAGATACGCAGTATTTT
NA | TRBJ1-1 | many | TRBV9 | CASSVGPNTEAFF | TGTGCCAGCAGCGTTGGCCCGAACACTGAAGCTTTCTTT
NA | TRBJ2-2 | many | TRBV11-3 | CASRFAGDTGELFF | TGTGCCAGCAGGTTTGCAGGGGACACCGGGGAGCTGTTTTTT
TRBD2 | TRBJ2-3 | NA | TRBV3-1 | CASSQVGLAVSTDTQYF | TGTGCCAGCAGCCAAGTGGGACTAGCGGTTAGCACAGATACGCAGTATTTT
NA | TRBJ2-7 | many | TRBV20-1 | CSATPGAAPSYEQYF | TGCAGTGCAACACCCGGGGCAGCTCCCTCCTACGAGCAGTACTTC
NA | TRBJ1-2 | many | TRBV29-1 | CSGVTVDGYTF | TGCAGCGGCGTAACAGTTGATGGCTACACCTTC
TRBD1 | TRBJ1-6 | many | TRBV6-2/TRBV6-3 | CASSYSTGGYNSPLHF | TGTGCCAGCAGTTATTCCACAGGGGGCTACAATTCACCCCTCCACTTT
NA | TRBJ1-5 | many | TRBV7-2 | CASSPAGPGQPQHF | TGTGCCAGCAGCCCCGCAGGGCCCGGTCAGCCCCAGCATTTT
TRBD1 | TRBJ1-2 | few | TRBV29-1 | CSAGTGEYYGYTF | TGCAGCGCCGGGACAGGCGAGTACTATGGCTACACCTTC
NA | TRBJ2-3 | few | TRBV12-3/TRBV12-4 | CASLRARGTDTQYF | TGTGCCTCCCTCCGGGCCCGGGGCACAGATACGCAGTATTTT
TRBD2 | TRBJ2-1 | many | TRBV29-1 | CSAFPRTSANEQFF | TGCAGCGCTTTCCCACGGACTAGCGCCAATGAGCAGTTCTTC
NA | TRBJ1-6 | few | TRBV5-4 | CASSPDGGGNSPLHF | TGTGCCAGCAGCCCTGACGGCGGAGGAAATTCACCCCTCCACTTT
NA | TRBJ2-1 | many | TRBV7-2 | CASSPGGYNEQFF | TGTGCCAGCAGCCCCGGGGGCTACAATGAGCAGTTCTTC
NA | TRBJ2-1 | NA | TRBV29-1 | CSVEEQDLGIEQFF | TGCAGCGTTGAAGAACAGGACCTAGGCATTGAGCAGTTCTTC
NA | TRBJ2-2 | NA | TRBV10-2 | CATRAQGGTGELFF | TGCGCCACCAGAGCCCAAGGGGGAACCGGGGAGCTGTTTTTT
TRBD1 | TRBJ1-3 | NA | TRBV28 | CASSLSQGAGNTIYF | TGTGCCAGCAGTTTGAGTCAGGGGGCTGGAAACACCATATATTTT
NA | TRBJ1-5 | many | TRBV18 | CASQTDSNQPQHF | TGTGCCAGCCAGACAGACAGCAATCAGCCCCAGCATTTT
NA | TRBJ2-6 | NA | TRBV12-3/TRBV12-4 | CASSPLQGSGANVLTF | TGTGCCAGCAGTCCCCTACAGGGCTCTGGGGCCAACGTCCTGACTTTC
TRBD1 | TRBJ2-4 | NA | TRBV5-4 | CASSSWTGQEYF | TGTGCCAGCAGCTCCTGGACAGGGCAGGAGTACTTC
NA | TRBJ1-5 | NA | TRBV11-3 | CASSLVGRDGNQPQHF | TGTGCCAGCAGCTTAGTGGGCAGGGATGGCAATCAGCCCCAGCATTTT
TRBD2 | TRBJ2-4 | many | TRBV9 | CASSGRTELAGVAKNIQYF | TGTGCCAGCAGCGGACGCACGGAATTAGCGGGAGTTGCCAAAAACATTCAGTACTTC
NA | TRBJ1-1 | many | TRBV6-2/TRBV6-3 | CASSYRGADTEAFF | TGTGCCAGCAGTTACAGGGGAGCGGACACTGAAGCTTTCTTT
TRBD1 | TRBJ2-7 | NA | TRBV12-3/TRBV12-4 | CASRPGQGASEQYF | TGTGCCAGCAGGCCGGGACAGGGGGCTAGCGAGCAGTACTTC
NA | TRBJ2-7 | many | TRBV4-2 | CASSQDLGDEQYF | TGTGCCAGCAGCCAAGATCTCGGGGACGAGCAGTACTTC
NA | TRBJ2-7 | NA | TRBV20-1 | CSAIPRALYEQYF | TGCAGTGCCATACCTAGGGCCCTCTACGAGCAGTACTTC
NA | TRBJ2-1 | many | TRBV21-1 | CASSKSWTGAVFEQFF | TGTGCCAGCAGCAAATCCTGGACAGGGGCGGTTTTTGAGCAGTTCTTC
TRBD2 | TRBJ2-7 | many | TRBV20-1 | CSATTGTSGTYEQYF | TGCAGTGCTACTACAGGGACTAGCGGGACCTACGAGCAGTACTTC
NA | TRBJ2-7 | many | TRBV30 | CAWRWAGTTYEQYF | TGTGCCTGGAGGTGGGCCGGGACAACTTACGAGCAGTACTTC
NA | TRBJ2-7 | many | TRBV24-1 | CATSDSGRSSYEQYF | TGTGCCACCAGTGATTCGGGCAGGAGCTCCTACGAGCAGTACTTC
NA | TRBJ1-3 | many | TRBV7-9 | CASSSWGRTSSGNTIYF | TGTGCCAGCAGCTCCTGGGGACGCACGAGCTCTGGAAACACCATATATTTT
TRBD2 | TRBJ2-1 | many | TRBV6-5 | CASSYDGTSGSEQFF | TGTGCCAGCAGTTATGACGGGACTAGCGGAAGTGAGCAGTTCTTC
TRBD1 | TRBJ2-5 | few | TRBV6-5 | CASSPTGARTQYF | TGTGCCAGCAGCCCTACAGGGGCACGGACCCAGTACTTC
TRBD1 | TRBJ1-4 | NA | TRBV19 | CASSMGTVGEKLFF | TGTGCCAGTAGTATGGGGACAGTAGGTGAAAAACTGTTTTTT
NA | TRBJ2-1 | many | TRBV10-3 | CAISEPPGHEQFF | TGTGCCATCAGTGAACCCCCGGGGCATGAGCAGTTCTTC
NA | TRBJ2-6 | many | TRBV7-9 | CASSLYPPASGANVLTF | TGTGCCAGCAGCTTATACCCCCCGGCCTCTGGGGCCAACGTCCTGACTTTC
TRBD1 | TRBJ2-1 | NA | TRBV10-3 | CAISGQGHNEQFF | TGTGCCATCAGTGGACAGGGGCACAATGAGCAGTTCTTC
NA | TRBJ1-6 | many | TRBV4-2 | CASSQLEVGAYNSPLHF | TGTGCCAGCAGCCAACTCGAGGTTGGCGCCTATAATTCACCCCTCCACTTT
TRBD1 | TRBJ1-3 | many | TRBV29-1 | CSVEGDRGLGNTIYF | TGCAGCGTTGAAGGGGACAGGGGGCTCGGAAACACCATATATTTT
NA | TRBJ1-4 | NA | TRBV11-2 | CASSRRGTVGEKLFF | TGTGCCAGCAGCAGAAGGGGGACTGTCGGTGAAAAACTGTTTTTT
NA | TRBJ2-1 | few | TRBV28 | CASSPQFTGVAEQFF | TGTGCCAGCAGTCCCCAGTTCACTGGGGTCGCTGAGCAGTTCTTC
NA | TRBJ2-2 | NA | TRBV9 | CASSVQPLRPGGYNTGELFF | TGTGCCAGCAGCGTCCAGCCGCTTAGACCGGGGGGCTATAACACCGGGGAGCTGTTTTTT
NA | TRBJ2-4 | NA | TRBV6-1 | CASTAGHGNIQYF | TGTGCCAGCACCGCCGGACACGGAAACATTCAGTACTTC